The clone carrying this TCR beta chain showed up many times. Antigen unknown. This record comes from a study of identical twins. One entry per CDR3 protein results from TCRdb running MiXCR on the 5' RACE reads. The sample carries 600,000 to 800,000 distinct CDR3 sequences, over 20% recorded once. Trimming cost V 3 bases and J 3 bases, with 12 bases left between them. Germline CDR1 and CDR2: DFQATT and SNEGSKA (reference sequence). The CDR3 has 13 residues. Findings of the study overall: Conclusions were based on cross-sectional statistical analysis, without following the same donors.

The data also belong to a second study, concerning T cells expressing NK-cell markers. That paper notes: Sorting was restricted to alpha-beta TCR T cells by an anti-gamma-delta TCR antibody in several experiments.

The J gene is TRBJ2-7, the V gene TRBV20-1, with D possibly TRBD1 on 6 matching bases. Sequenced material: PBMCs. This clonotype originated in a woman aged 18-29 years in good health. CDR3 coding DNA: TGCAGTGCTAGCCCCGGGACAAACTACGAGCAGTACTTC. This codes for CSASPGTNYEQYF.